The clone carrying this TCR beta chain was seen a handful of times. The antigen is not known. This record comes from a study of T-cell memory formation after mild COVID-19. Study-wide context: The study found TCR clusters largely donor specific. Study-wide points: Day 15 to 85 contracting clones showed balanced CD4/CD8; day 15 to 37 expanders favored CD4+. Contracting CD8+ clones were enriched in EMRA, CD4+ mainly in CM and EM.

The CDR3 consists of 13 residues. Trimming took off 0 bases at V and 5 bases at J, with 6 bases between the two ends. Germline V gene sequence: CDR1 MGHRA, CDR2 YSYEKL. Constant-segment primers served in 5'RACE that generated TCR alpha and TCR beta cDNA libraries bearing sample barcodes and UMIs. A single record per CDR3 protein comes from TCRdb applying MiXCR to the 5' RACE reads. Of approximately 250,000 distinct CDR3 sequences in the sample, about 16% are singletons; the top ten hold around 23%. The sample was PBMCs or a T cell subset sorted from them (not recorded which). V usage is TRBV4-1 and J usage is TRBJ2-3; D possibly corresponds to TRBD1 (6 bases). This clonotype was sampled from a man between 18 and 35 years old who had mild COVID-19 (a few samples of this study predate the infection). Cell type and time point are not known. The CDR3 spells CASSQEGGDTQYF. The DNA for the CDR3 is TGCGCCAGCAGCCAAGAAGGGGGAGATACGCAGTATTTT.